Below, 9 T cell receptor beta chains from the same sample are listed, as sequenced in a study of graft-versus-host responses after intestinal transplantation. Method: immunoSEQ multiplex PCR; TCRdb's copy keeps in-frame clones and lacks some. Of some 87,000 clones listed, roughly 93% were seen once; the top ten hold around 1.1%. Which antigens these TCRs recognize remains unknown. Sequences were derived from unstimulated CD8+ T cells sorted from spleen or lymph node cells, sampled before transplant. The receptors originated from a human donor who was the organ donor for an intestinal transplant.

This chain uses TRBV30 with TRBJ2-3, with TRBD1 as a possible D gene (6 bases). This CDR3 has 12 amino acids. CDR1 is GTSNPN, CDR2 SVGIG, per germline (reference sequence). V was clipped by 4 bases and J by 2 bases, with 7 bases between them. CDR3 loop: CAWTGDTDTQYF. The CDR3 nucleotides read TGTGCCTGGACAGGGGACACAGATACGCAGTATTTT.

V and J are TRBV9 and TRBJ2-5, with 12 bases lining up with TRBD1. CDR1 SGDLS and CDR2 YYNGEE come from the germline V gene. The CDR3 loop spans 16 amino acids. Trimming removed 0 bases from V and 5 bases from J; junction bases left unmatched: 5. The CDR3 nucleotides read TGTGCCAGCAGCGTAGGGGACAGGGGGCTGGGGGAGACCCAGTACTTC. It specifies CASSVGDRGLGETQYF.

This chain connects TRBV6-5 to TRBJ2-3; D might be TRBD2 (5 bases). Germline CDR1 is MNHEY and CDR2 is SVGAGI. The CDR3 has 14 amino acids. V lost 8 bases to trimming and J lost 4 bases, with 16 bases between them. The CDR3: CASEGFERADTQYF. In DNA, the CDR3 is TGTGCCAGCGAGGGCTTTGAGAGGGCAGATACGCAGTATTTT.

In its sample, this clone was seen once. The chain has TRBV11-2 and TRBJ1-1; tentatively, D is TRBD1 (5 bases). Germline CDR1 and CDR2: SGHAT and FQNNGV. The CDR3 is 17 residues long. Trimming removed 5 bases at V and 2 bases at J, with 21 bases between. CDR3 sequence (DNA): TGTGCCAGCAGCCGGGAGGGGAGGCCAAAGCGCAACACTGAAGCTTTCTTT. It encodes CASSREGRPKRNTEAFF.

The gene calls are TRBV29-1 and TRBJ2-1, with a tentative D call TRBD2 (6 bases). V was clipped by 7 bases and J by 7 bases, with 14 bases between them. The CDR3 extends over 12 amino acids. CDR1 is SQVTM and CDR2 is ANQGSEA in the germline V gene. The CDR3: CSALAAVNEQFF. The CDR3 nucleotides are TGCAGCGCCTTAGCGGCGGTTAATGAGCAGTTCTTC.

The chain couples TRBV6-5 to TRBJ2-1, with 8 bases matching TRBD1. The CDR3 totals 14 residues. The junction had 12 bases not matched to a gene; V was cut back by 8 bases and J by 9 bases. The germline CDR1 and CDR2 sequences are MNHEY and SVGAGI. CDR3: CASRGRQGAGEQFF. As DNA, the CDR3 is TGTGCCAGCCGGGGGAGGCAGGGGGCAGGTGAGCAGTTCTTC.

This clone came up a few times. J is TRBJ1-2 and V is TRBV5-1, with 8 bases aligning to TRBD1. Germline CDR1 is SGHRS and CDR2 is YFSETQ. The CDR3 is made up of 16 amino acids. The J segment lost 4 bases and the V segment lost 3 bases, leaving 11 bases of the junction unmatched. The CDR3 DNA is TGCGCCAGCAGCTGGGGCGCAGGGGGCGATTTCTATGGCTACACCTTC. Residues: CASSWGAGGDFYGYTF.

The table lists this clone with a few counts. This rearrangement joins TRBV27 to TRBJ1-1; unclear D gene. Trimming shortened V by 9 bases and J by 5 bases, and 7 bases separated the two germline ends. The germline gives CDR1 MNHEY, CDR2 SMNVEV (reference sequence). This CDR3 is 10 amino acids long. CDR3 DNA: TGTGCCAGTCAGAAGACTGAAGCTTTCTTT. Its protein is CASQKTEAFF.

This CDR3 reads CASSAMPGQGNEKLFF. CDR3 DNA: TGTGCCAGCAGCGCCATGCCGGGACAGGGGAATGAAAAACTGTTTTTT. The genes are TRBV7-9 and TRBJ1-4, with 10 bases identical to TRBD1. Germline lookup yields CDR1 SEHNR and CDR2 FQNEAQ (reference sequence). Trimming cost V 5 bases and J 5 bases; bases outside gene matches: 8. The CDR3 loop spans 16 amino acids. The full variable domain, in which reference TRBV7-9 and TRBJ1-4 provide the parts outside the CDR3, is DTGVSQNPRHKITKRGQNVTFRCDPISEHNRLYWYRQTLGQGPEFLTYFQNEAQLEKSRLLSDRFSAERPKGSFSTLEIQRTEQGDSAMYLCASSAMPGQGNEKLFFGSGTQLSVL.